This paragraph reports one T cell receptor beta chain. It lacks a known antigen. Within one base of it there is no much larger clone, and no base qualities were kept. These data are taken from a study of blood T cell repertoires in COVID-19 (dated by TCRdb to about 2020). Some background on the complete study: The collaborator samples originated in the United States, Italy and Spain and spanned the acute and convalescent phases of COVID-19. The material from the prospective study consisted of cDNA or gDNA derived from T cells, B-cell-depleted T cells, or PBMCs. Deeply sampled blood TCRbeta repertoires from subjects exposed to, actively infected with, or recovered from COVID-19 were included in the dataset. The repertoires were released in a freely available public database intended as a resource for research on the immune response to SARS-CoV-2. Samples came from the ongoing ImmuneRACE study (first 160 participants) plus 1,254 subjects from 6 global collaborators. Sample metadata almost always included a de-identified subject ID, COVID-19 status, age in years and sex. Where HLA class I and class II types were available, the types were taken from metadata supplied by the sample provider, not from assay-based typing. What the research found in general, with its limitations: The amount of clinical and demographic metadata varied by source and participant and was provided uncurated.

Each collaborating institution followed its own protocols to collect whole blood in K2EDTA tubes. For TCRbeta analysis, collaborator samples were shipped as frozen whole blood, as isolated PBMCs, or as DNA extracted from either sample type. The germline V gene sets CDR1 to SGDLS and CDR2 to YYNGEE. Cut back by 0 bases and 4 bases, the V and J ends lie 9 bases apart. The CDR3 runs 14 residues from the cysteine to the phenylalanine. This entry keeps only the CDR3 DNA: 42 bases, framed from base 1. TCRbeta CDR3 regions were amplified from genomic DNA by means of the immunoSEQ Assay, a bias-controlled multiplex PCR. In the authors' own workflow: Within the assay, amplification of reference gene primers was used to estimate how many nucleated cells each sample contained. To quantify the absolute abundance of each unique TCRbeta CDR3 rearrangement, sequence reads were collapsed and filtered. For each sample, productive Simpson clonality was calculated as the square root of Simpson's diversity index over productive rearrangements. TCRdb carries this immuneACCESS record with in-frame sequences only. Its versions omit some clonotypes, under half of them owing to an unresolved V gene in the studies checked, with the rest unexplained. V and J calls and clone size are as listed in that table; D and trimming were resolved from the DNA. Present in this sample are under 200,000 clones, 70% to 90% of which were seen just once. The ten largest clones add up to around a fifth of the sample.

The source is a man aged 55-75 years with active or convalescent COVID-19. Sequenced material: peripheral blood. The V and J segments used are TRBV9 and TRBJ2-3; a confident D gene designation cannot be given. The DNA sequence is TGTGCCAGCAGCGTAGCTACTGTGGCAGATACGCAGTATTTT. This codes for CASSVATVADTQYF.